The 4 T cell receptor beta chains listed next were all sequenced from one sample in a study of multiple sclerosis patients with progressive multifocal leukoencephalopathy. Indicated time point: roughly 12 months of natalizumab therapy. Measured with immunoSEQ multiplex PCR; TCRdb has only the in-frame clones, and not every one. Seen here are more than 20,000 clones, under 95% observed once, and the top ten hold about 2.1%. Sequences were derived from PBMCs, sampled from a patient treated with natalizumab. These TCRs come from a man aged 25-45 years with multiple sclerosis.

The chain links TRBV18 to TRBJ1-2, with no clear D. Germline CDR1 KGHSH, CDR2 LQKENI. This CDR3 region has 15 residues. Trimming pared 3 bases from V and 3 bases from J, leaving 14 bases between. CDR3 protein: CASSPRMGGDYGYTF. The CDR3 bases are TGTGCCAGCTCACCGAGGATGGGCGGCGACTATGGCTACACCTTC.

This rearrangement joins TRBV27 to TRBJ2-1; 8 bases are shared with TRBD1. The CDR3 totals 16 residues. Trimming cost V 5 bases and J 5 bases; bases outside gene matches: 11. The germline V gene has CDR1 MNHEY and CDR2 SMNVEV (reference sequence). The CDR3 protein is CASSTLGQGKNNEQFF. The DNA for the CDR3 is TGTGCCAGCAGTACCCTAGGACAGGGAAAGAACAATGAGCAGTTCTTC.

The V and J genes are TRBV30 and TRBJ2-4; 10 bases agree with TRBD1. Trimming cost V 6 bases and J 6 bases; bases outside gene matches: 8. Germline V gene lookup returns CDR1 GTSNPN and CDR2 SVGIG (reference sequence). The CDR3 length is 14 residues. CDR3 residues: CACPRQGAGNIQYF. In nucleotides, the CDR3 is TGTGCCTGTCCTAGACAGGGGGCGGGAAACATTCAGTACTTC.

The chain links TRBV10-2 to TRBJ2-7; D is perhaps TRBD1 or TRBD2 (5 bases each). The CDR3 consists of 13 residues. Per germline, CDR1 WSHSY and CDR2 SAAADI. The germline V and J ends were trimmed by 5 bases and 2 bases, with 10 bases remaining between them. In DNA, the CDR3 is TGCGCCAGCAGTTTCCCGGGACCCTACGAGCAGTACTTC. Its protein is CASSFPGPYEQYF.